This T cell receptor (beta chain) came from a study of T-cell reconstitution after alpha-beta-depleted transplantation in children. This clonotype was counted many times. The CDR3 totals 16 residues. The V end lost 5 bases, the J end lost 5 bases, and 18 bases lay between the germline ends. Germline V gene sequence: CDR1 MGHDK, CDR2 SYGVNS. Unique molecular identifiers featured in how the TCRbeta library was prepared. TCRdb reprocessed the PCR reads via MiXCR and lists one record per CDR3 protein. The top ten clones hold 8% of a sample with over 85,000 distinct CDR3 sequences, 10% to 13% of them seen once.

This clonotype was obtained from a human donor who donated a stem cell graft to a child with acute lymphoblastic leukemia. Sequences were derived from PBMCs from the stem cell graft donor, sampled from the stem cell graft. The chain combines TRBV25-1 with TRBJ1-4, with D perhaps matching TRBD1 (5 bases). CDR3 sequence (DNA): TGTGCCAGCAGTCGGGAAATTGGGGGACTGAATGAAAAACTGTTTTTT. It encodes CASSREIGGLNEKLFF.